What follows are 25 T cell receptor beta chains derived from one specimen sequenced in a study of T cells in Graves' hyperthyroidism and ophthalmopathy. Using RNA transcripts as the source, TCR beta CDR3 regions were amplified. The primer set for the first-round RT-PCR of the TCR CDR3 was HTBI. Each CDR3 protein is one row after TCRdb ran MiXCR on the multiplex PCR reads. The profile shows 220,000 or so distinct CDR3 sequences, around 15% of them singletons. Specimen: blood. The receptors shown here come from a young woman with Graves' ophthalmopathy.

This clonotype was counted ten times or more. The chain is built from TRBV4-1 and TRBJ1-5, with D unclear. The germline V gene has CDR1 MGHRA and CDR2 YSYEKL. With 2 bases removed from V and 0 bases from J, the gap between germline ends came to 5 bases. The CDR3 is 14 amino acids. This CDR3 is CASSQRLSNQPQHF. The CDR3 bases are TGCGCCAGCAGCCAAAGACTTAGCAATCAGCCCCAGCATTTT.

In this sample, this clonotype turned up a few times. Compared with germline, one end of the junction differs, possibly owing to a read error. The chain employs TRBV28 and TRBJ2-7, with 7 positions matching TRBD1. There are 12 residues in the CDR3. CDR1 is MDHEN, CDR2 SYDVKM, per germline. The CDR3 DNA reads TGTGCCGGCAGTATACAGGGGTACGAGCAGTACTTC. This gives the protein CAGSIQGYEQYF.

The rearrangement joins TRBV5-1 to TRBJ2-1; possibly TRBD1 or TRBD2 for D (5 bases each). The ends were cut back, 3 bases at V and 8 bases at J, with 21 bases in the middle. The CDR3 extends over 16 amino acids. Germline lookup yields CDR1 SGHRS and CDR2 YFSETQ. The CDR3 reads CASSWTGATDSDEQFF. CDR3 coding DNA: TGCGCCAGCAGCTGGACCGGGGCCACCGATTCCGATGAGCAGTTCTTC.

This clonotype showed up many times. CDR3 sequence: CASSSRKAGGWQETQYF. The CDR3 DNA reads TGTGCCAGCAGCTCTCGGAAGGCGGGGGGGTGGCAAGAGACCCAGTACTTC. This chain links TRBV7-6 with TRBJ2-5; 9 nucleotides align to TRBD2. The CDR3 has 17 amino acids. Germline CDR1 is SGHVS and CDR2 is FNYEAQ. V lost 4 bases and J lost 2; bases outside the gene matches: 11.

At least ten counts were recorded for this clonotype. V and J are TRBV5-5 and TRBJ1-1; TRBD1 matches 7 bases. The junction had 10 bases not matched to a gene; V was cut back by 4 bases and J by 4 bases. CDR1 is SGHKS and CDR2 is YYEKEE in the germline V gene (reference sequence). The CDR3 is 15 residues long. In DNA form, the CDR3 reads TGTGCCAGCAGCCTCCGGACCCGACAGGGCACTGAAGCTTTCTTT. Residues: CASSLRTRQGTEAFF.

The table lists this clonotype with many counts. The rearrangement uses TRBV6-2 or TRBV6-3 and TRBJ2-3, with 10 bases matching TRBD2. J gave up 10 bases and V 0 bases, and 10 bases lay outside the gene matches. The CDR3 runs to 16 residues. Looked up from germline, CDR1 is MNHEY and CDR2 is SVGEGT. CDR3 nucleotides: TGTGCCAGCAGTTACTCGCTAGCGGGGGACCTTTTGGCGCAGTATTTT. This sequence encodes CASSYSLAGDLLAQYF.

This clonotype came up many times. The V gene is TRBV12-3 or TRBV12-4, the J gene TRBJ2-5; no clear D gene. V lost 3 bases and J 0 bases, leaving 8 bases between the germline ends. The CDR3 length is 14 residues. The CDR3 sequence: CASSFFSYQETQYF. The CDR3 DNA reads TGTGCCAGCAGTTTTTTCTCGTACCAAGAGACCCAGTACTTC.

The table lists this clonotype with many counts. The chain uses TRBV24-1 and TRBJ2-1, with 10 bases identical to TRBD2. This CDR3 is built from 18 residues. The V gene's germline CDR1 is KGHDR and CDR2 SFDVKD. The ends lost 5 bases at V and 8 bases at J; junction bases unmatched: 17. The CDR3 sequence is CATSADRASGSNFDEQFF. Here the CDR3 DNA reads TGTGCCACCAGTGCCGATAGGGCTAGCGGGAGTAATTTCGATGAGCAGTTCTTC.

The chain recombines TRBV24-1 with TRBJ2-2; 10 nucleotides agree with TRBD1. CDR3 size: 19 residues. Per germline, CDR1 KGHDR and CDR2 SFDVKD. Losses at the gene ends were 4 bases for V and 4 bases for J; bases not matched to a gene: 14. The DNA for the CDR3 is TGTGCCACCAGTGACACAGCCGTACGTAGGACAGGGGGCACCGGGGAGCTGTTTTTT. It yields the protein CATSDTAVRRTGGTGELFF.

There are many counts of this clonotype. The chain has TRBV27 and TRBJ2-7; TRBD1 agrees at 7 bases. V lost 5 bases, J lost 12 bases, and 13 bases stayed unmatched. The germline V gene encodes CDR1 MNHEY and CDR2 SMNVEV (reference sequence). The CDR3 spans 13 residues. CDR3: CASSPRSTGDLYF. The CDR3 bases are TGTGCCAGCAGTCCACGAAGCACAGGGGATCTGTACTTC.

The V gene is TRBV3-1, the J gene TRBJ2-1, with 9 bases lining up with TRBD2. Per germline, CDR1 LGHDT and CDR2 YNNKEL (reference sequence). The CDR3 runs 13 residues. The V gene end was trimmed by 4 bases and the J gene end by 8 bases; junction bases not matched to a gene: 3. The CDR3 nucleotides read TGTGCCAGCAGCCGACTAGCGGAGGATGAGCAGTTCTTC. Its protein is CASSRLAEDEQFF.

Turning to this clonotype: A single base separates this from a much larger clone, so it may be a read error. This sequence joins TRBV29-1 and TRBJ2-7; 7 nucleotides line up with TRBD2. Germline CDR1 is SQVTM and CDR2 is ANQGSEA. Trimming cost V 7 bases and J 0 bases; bases outside gene matches: 9. This CDR3 comprises 14 residues. The CDR3 region has the DNA TGCAGCGCTGCGGGGGTCCTGAGCTCCTACGAGCAGTACTTC. Its translation is CSAAGVLSSYEQYF.

This clonotype was seen more than once but under ten times. It may be a read error: a sequence one base away is much more abundant. J is TRBJ1-1 and V is TRBV6-6; D call uncertain. V lost 1 base to trimming and J lost 1 base, with 4 bases between them. The CDR3 spans 13 residues. Per the germline V gene, CDR1 is MNHNY and CDR2 is SVGAGI (reference sequence). The CDR3 spells CASSYWTNTEAFF. Here the CDR3 DNA reads TGTGCCAGCAGTTACTGGACGAACACTGAAGCTTTCTTT.

The genes are TRBV30 and TRBJ2-1; 12 bases line up with TRBD2. The J segment lost 8 bases and the V segment lost 2 bases, leaving 7 bases of the junction unmatched. Germline loops: CDR1 GTSNPN, CDR2 SVGIG (reference sequence). CDR3 length: 15 amino acids. CDR3 protein: CAWSRLAGGPHEQFF. For the CDR3, the DNA is TGTGCCTGGAGTCGTCTAGCGGGAGGGCCCCATGAGCAGTTCTTC.

The table lists this clonotype with many counts. The genes are TRBV13 and TRBJ1-3; D is perhaps TRBD1 (5 bases). This CDR3 comprises 15 residues. V lost 4 bases and J lost 2, with 12 bases in between. Per germline, CDR1 PRHDT and CDR2 FYEKMQ (reference sequence). The CDR3 region has the DNA TGTGCCAGCAGCTCCGGTAGGGGACCTGGAAACACCATATATTTT. Translated, it gives CASSSGRGPGNTIYF.

This clonotype was picked up many times. The genes are TRBV29-1 and TRBJ2-7; 14 bases map to TRBD2. Germline V gene sequence: CDR1 SQVTM, CDR2 ANQGSEA. The CDR3 runs to 15 residues. V lost 0 bases and J lost 4; bases outside the gene matches: 2. CDR3 DNA: TGCAGCGTTGAAGATGGGACTAGCGGGAGTTACGAGCAGTACTTC. This encodes CSVEDGTSGSYEQYF.

This clonotype was observed at least ten times. The V gene is TRBV2, the J gene TRBJ1-1; no reliable D call. Looked up from germline, CDR1 is SNHLY and CDR2 is FYNNEI. The CDR3 consists of 13 residues. Between the trimmed V and J ends, which lost 8 bases and 4 bases, there was a span of 14 bases. The CDR3 nucleotides read TGTGCCAGCTTTGGAGAGGGCAGCACTGAAGCTTTCTTT. It yields the protein CASFGEGSTEAFF.

This clonotype was found many times. CDR3 loop: CASSETRNGYTF. CDR3 DNA: TGTGCCAGCAGTGAAACACGGAATGGCTACACCTTC. V gene TRBV6-1 combines with J gene TRBJ1-2; D is ambiguous. The germline CDR1 and CDR2 sequences are MNHNS and SASEGT. The CDR3 is made up of 12 amino acids. Trimming stripped 2 bases from V and 6 bases from J, with 7 bases between.

This clonotype was seen only a few times. A much larger clone lies one base from this, so it may be a read error. The chain couples TRBV4-3 to TRBJ2-1; 10 bases line up with TRBD1. Germline trimming cut 2 bases from V and 6 bases from J; bases unmatched to any gene: 7. CDR1 and CDR2 from the germline V gene are LGHNA and YSLEER. CDR3 length equals 16 residues. The DNA of the CDR3 is TGCGCCAGCAGCCAACTGGGACAGGGGACCTGCAATGAGCAGTTCTTC. Its translation is CASSQLGQGTCNEQFF.

This clonotype has a count of ten or more. The chain has TRBV12-3 or TRBV12-4 and TRBJ2-7; 14 bases fit TRBD2. J gave up 6 bases and V 5 bases, and 3 bases lay outside the gene matches. The CDR3 has 14 amino acids. This chain's CDR3 is CASSQGLAGGEQYF. The CDR3 nucleotides are TGTGCCAGCAGTCAAGGACTAGCGGGAGGCGAGCAGTACTTC.

The table lists this clonotype with many counts. The gene calls are TRBV5-6 and TRBJ1-2; no clear D gene. Trimming left V 4 bases short and J 4 bases short, with 14 bases between. There are 14 residues in the CDR3. Germline values: CDR1 SGHDT, CDR2 YYEEEE. The CDR3 is CASSPGLNFYGYTF. CDR3 coding DNA: TGTGCCAGCAGCCCCGGCCTGAATTTCTATGGCTACACCTTC. Filled out from reference TRBV5-6 and TRBJ1-2, the complete variable domain reads DAGVTQSPTHLIKTRGQQVTLRCSPKSGHDTVSWYQQALGQGPQFIFQYYEEEERQRGNFPDRFSGHQFPNYSSELNVNALLLGDSALYLCASSPGLNFYGYTFGSGTRLTVV.

This clonotype has a count of ten or more. The CDR3 is CSARDMTSGRSYEQYF. In DNA, the CDR3 is TGCAGTGCTAGAGATATGACTAGCGGGAGGTCCTACGAGCAGTACTTC. The chain carries TRBV20-1 and TRBJ2-7, with 13 positions matching TRBD2. Germline assignment: CDR1 DFQATT and CDR2 SNEGSKA (reference sequence). Germline trimming cut 0 bases from V and 1 base from J; bases unmatched to any gene: 3. The CDR3 sequence is 16 residues long.

This clonotype was seen at least ten times. This rearrangement joins TRBV7-2 to TRBJ1-5, with D unclear. Germline V gives CDR1 SGHTA, CDR2 FQGNSA. The CDR3 length is 15 residues. Trimming took off 1 base at V and 0 bases at J, with 7 bases between the two ends. CDR3 sequence reads: CASSLGPYSNQPQHF. CDR3 bases: TGTGCCAGCAGCTTAGGCCCCTATAGCAATCAGCCCCAGCATTTT.

In regard to this clonotype: A much larger clone lies a single base off, so this may be a read error. Here the CDR3 reads CASSHSTGQETQYF. The CDR3, as DNA: TGTGCCAGCAGTCACTCGACAGGGCAAGAGACCCAGTACTTC. V is TRBV6-5 and J is TRBJ2-5, with 7 bases aligning to TRBD1. Germline lookup yields CDR1 MNHEY and CDR2 SVGAGI. The CDR3 runs 14 residues.

This clonotype was recorded at least ten times. The chain has TRBV11-2 and TRBJ1-1, with D uncertain. This CDR3 has 11 amino acids. Germline V gene sequence: CDR1 SGHAT, CDR2 FQNNGV. Deletions cut 5 bases from V and 11 bases from J, with 12 bases between. CDR3 region: CASSHPTGAFF. The CDR3 bases are TGTGCCAGCAGCCATCCCACGGGGGCTTTCTTT.